This T cell receptor (beta chain) was recorded in a study of T cell responses to AZD1222 COVID-19 vaccine. The germline gives CDR1 MDHEN, CDR2 SYDVKM. The CDR3 is made up of 13 amino acids. V was shortened by 7 bases and J by 5 bases, with 12 bases between the two germline ends. Some clones are missing from TCRdb's copy, which holds only in-frame ones; the method was immunoSEQ multiplex PCR. The top ten clones hold roughly 1.3% of a sample with approximately 140,000 clones, 94% of them seen once. The material sequenced was peripheral blood, taken on day 0 of AZD1222 vaccination. This receptor was taken from an adult in good health. The chain combines TRBV28 with TRBJ2-1, with no clear D. The chain's CDR3 is CASILNRDNEQFF. The DNA for the CDR3 is TGTGCCAGCATTCTGAACCGGGACAATGAGCAGTTCTTC.